This TCR beta chain was sequenced during a study of PD-1 blockade in classical Hodgkin lymphoma (dated by TCRdb to 2020 to 2021). At the level of the whole study: The study used CyTOF and TCR beta sequencing to define a peripheral blood immune signature of response to PD-1 blockade in classical Hodgkin lymphoma. General conclusions and limits of the study: Baseline TCR diversity was reported to be lower in newly diagnosed patients than in healthy donors and to be lower still in relapsed/refractory patients. The study was limited to a single clinical trial cohort, and causes of repertoire differences, possibly disease activity or prior therapy, remained undefined.

With regard to this clone: The target of this receptor is not known. Base qualities are missing; no much larger clone stands one base away.

The Qiagen DNeasy kit was used to extract genomic DNA from unsorted PBMCs and from the negatively selected CD4+ and CD8+ fractions. TCR beta CDR3 regions were subjected to amplification by immunoSEQ multiplex PCR with primers that anneal to V and J segments. Amplification bias was minimized using a synthetic immune receptor repertoire, and residual bias was removed computationally after sequencing. Under the source paper's analysis protocol: Repertoire diversity was quantified as the Shannon entropy index using custom Python scripts. Unsorted, CD4+ and CD8+ repertoires were analyzed separately, except in combined analyses where CD4+ and CD8+ sequences were merged in silico. The table comes from immuneACCESS by way of TCRdb, which keeps in-frame sequences with V and J called. Part of the clones is missing from these tables; in studies checked, under half for an unresolved V gene and the rest for unknown reasons. The DNA gave D and trimming, while V, J and clone size come from that table. This sample is represented by about 25,000 clones; 94% of them were singletons. The ten largest make up approximately 3.6% of the sample.

The time point label of this sample denotes: newly diagnosed, previously untreated cHL patient sample. As a comparison group for the relapsed/refractory trial patients, PBMCs from patients with newly diagnosed, previously untreated classical Hodgkin lymphoma were sequenced. Peripheral blood was collected in 8 mL Vacutainer Cell Preparation Tubes, from which PBMCs were isolated by centrifugation and then cryopreserved. The CDR3 covers 15 residues, taking in both the cysteine and the phenylalanine. The only DNA kept is the CDR3, 45 bases in frame from the first base. At the junction V is shortened by 3 bases and J by 2 bases, with 12 bases in between. Taken from the germline V gene, the CDR1 and CDR2 loops are SGHTA and FQGNSA.

The receptor was isolated from a human donor with classical Hodgkin lymphoma. Sequenced material: peripheral blood mononuclear cells (PBMCs). The chain is made from TRBV7-2 and TRBJ2-3; a confident D gene designation cannot be given. The CDR3 reads as follows: CASSFAGTITDTQYF. DNA sequence: TGTGCCAGCAGCTTTGCCGGCACAATCACAGATACGCAGTATTTT.